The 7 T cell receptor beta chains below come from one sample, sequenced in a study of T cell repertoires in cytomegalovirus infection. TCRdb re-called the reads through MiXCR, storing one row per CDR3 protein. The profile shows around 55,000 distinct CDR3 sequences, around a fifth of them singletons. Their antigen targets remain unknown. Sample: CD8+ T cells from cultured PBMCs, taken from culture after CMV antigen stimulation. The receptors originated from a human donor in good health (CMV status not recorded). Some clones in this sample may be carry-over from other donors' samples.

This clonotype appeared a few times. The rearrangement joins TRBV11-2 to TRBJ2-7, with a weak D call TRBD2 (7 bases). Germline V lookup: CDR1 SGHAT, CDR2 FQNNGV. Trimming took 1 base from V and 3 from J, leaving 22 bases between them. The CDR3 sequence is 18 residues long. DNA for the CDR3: TGTGCCAGCAGCTTAGGCTGGCCCTACAGGGAGGGGGTCTACGAGCAGTACTTC. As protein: CASSLGWPYREGVYEQYF.

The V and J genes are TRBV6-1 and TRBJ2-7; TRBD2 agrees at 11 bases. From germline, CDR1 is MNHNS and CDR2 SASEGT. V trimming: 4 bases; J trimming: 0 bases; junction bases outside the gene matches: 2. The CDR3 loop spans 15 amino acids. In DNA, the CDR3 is TGTGCCAGCAGTGGACTAGCGGGACACTCCTACGAGCAGTACTTC. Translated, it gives CASSGLAGHSYEQYF.

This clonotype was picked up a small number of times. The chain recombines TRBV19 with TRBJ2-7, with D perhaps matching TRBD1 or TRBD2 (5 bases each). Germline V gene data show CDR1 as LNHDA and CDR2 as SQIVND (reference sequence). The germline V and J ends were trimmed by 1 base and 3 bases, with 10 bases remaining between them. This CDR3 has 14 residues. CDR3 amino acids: CASSIVEGHYEQYF. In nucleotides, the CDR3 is TGTGCCAGTAGTATAGTAGAGGGGCACTACGAGCAGTACTTC.

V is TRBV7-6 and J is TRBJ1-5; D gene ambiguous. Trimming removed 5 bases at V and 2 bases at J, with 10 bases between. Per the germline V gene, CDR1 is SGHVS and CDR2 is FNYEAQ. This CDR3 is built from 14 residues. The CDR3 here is CASSKDGRNQPQHF. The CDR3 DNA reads TGTGCCAGCAGCAAAGACGGACGCAATCAGCCCCAGCATTTT.

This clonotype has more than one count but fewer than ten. For the CDR3, the DNA is TGTGCCAGCACCCATACGACAGGGAACAACTATGGCTACACCTTC. This encodes CASTHTTGNNYGYTF. The chain joins TRBV12-3 or TRBV12-4 to TRBJ1-2; 7 positions match TRBD1. J gave up 2 bases and V 7 bases, and 10 bases lay outside the gene matches. The CDR3 consists of 15 residues.

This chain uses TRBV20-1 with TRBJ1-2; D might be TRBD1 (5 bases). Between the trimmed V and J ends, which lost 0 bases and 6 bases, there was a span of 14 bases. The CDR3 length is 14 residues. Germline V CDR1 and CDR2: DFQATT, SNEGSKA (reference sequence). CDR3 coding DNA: TGCAGTGCTAGAGATCCTCGGGGACTCCATGGCTACACCTTC. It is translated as CSARDPRGLHGYTF.

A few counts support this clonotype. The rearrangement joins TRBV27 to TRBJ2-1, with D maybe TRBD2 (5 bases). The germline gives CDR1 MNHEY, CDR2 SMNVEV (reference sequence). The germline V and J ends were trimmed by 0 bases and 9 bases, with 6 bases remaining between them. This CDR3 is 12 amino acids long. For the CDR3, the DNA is TGTGCCAGCAGTTTATCTGAGGGTGAGCAGTTCTTC. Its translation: CASSLSEGEQFF.